These 7 T cell receptor beta chains were all obtained from the same sample, sequenced in a study of human T cells and chemical hapten exposure. One entry per CDR3 protein, called by TCRdb with MiXCR from the RACE reads. The sample consists of about 120,000 distinct CDR3 sequences, roughly an eighth of them appearing once. The time point is: patch test 1, 2 weeks after DPC sensitization. Specified treatment: therapeutic diphenylcyclopropenone sensitization with weekly scalp DPC. Sequencing was performed on whole blood, taken in connection with sensitization to the hapten diphenylcyclopropenone (DPC). These receptors originate from a woman aged 50 to 65 with alopecia areata. Some clones in this sample may be carry-over from other donors' samples.

This chain links TRBV28 with TRBJ1-2; D uncertain. The CDR3 has 14 residues. Germline CDR1 is MDHEN and CDR2 is SYDVKM. V dropped 6 bases and J dropped 5 bases, with 16 bases sitting between them. CDR3 DNA sequence: TGTGCCAGCAGCTCCTCCGGGCGCTCGTATGGCTACACCTTC. It is translated as CASSSSGRSYGYTF.

In its sample, this clonotype was seen a few times. The chain couples TRBV2 to TRBJ1-1; D is uncertain. CDR1 and CDR2 (germline): SNHLY, FYNNEI. The CDR3 is made up of 14 amino acids. V lost 7 bases and J 0 bases, leaving 12 bases between the germline ends. The CDR3 bases are TGTGCCAGCAAGTCTGGTGGATTGAACACTGAAGCTTTCTTT. This codes for CASKSGGLNTEAFF.

In this sample, this clonotype turned up a few times. The rearrangement uses TRBV18 and TRBJ2-7, with 8 bases matching TRBD1. V gave up 6 bases and J gave up 4 bases; unmatched junction bases: 8. The CDR3 covers 14 residues. Germline CDR1 is KGHSH and CDR2 is LQKENI. The CDR3 DNA sequence: TGTGCCAGCTCGCCCGGGACAGGACTTTACGAGCAGTACTTC. Protein: CASSPGTGLYEQYF.

This clonotype was seen at least ten times. This chain uses TRBV10-3 with TRBJ2-3, with D possibly being TRBD2 (5 bases). V lost 5 bases, J lost 0 bases, and 18 bases lay in between. Looked up from germline, CDR1 is ENHRY and CDR2 is SYGVKD. The CDR3 runs 17 residues. The CDR3 spells CAISNSSSNPSTDTQYF. The CDR3 DNA is TGTGCCATCAGTAACAGTTCTAGCAACCCGAGCACAGATACGCAGTATTTT.

This clonotype was counted at least ten times. A read error may account for a junction end that differs from germline. The V call is TRBV6-2 or TRBV6-3, the J call TRBJ2-7; no reliable D call. Germline V gives CDR1 MNHEY, CDR2 SVGEGT. The CDR3 has 11 residues. CDR3 sequence: CASSDSYEQYF. The CDR3, as DNA: TGTGCCAGCAGTGACTCCTACGAGCAGTACTTC.

This clonotype was picked up a small number of times. The rearrangement joins TRBV2 to TRBJ1-3, with 8 bases fitting TRBD1. CDR1 SNHLY and CDR2 FYNNEI come from the germline V gene. This CDR3 has 15 residues. The V segment lost 9 bases and the J segment 0 bases; nucleotides outside the gene matches: 7. The CDR3 nucleotides are TGTGCCAGGACAGGGGACGCAACCTCTGGAAACACCATATATTTT. Its translation is CARTGDATSGNTIYF.

This clonotype has only a few counts. J is TRBJ1-4 and V is TRBV28; no clear D. V shed 4 bases and J shed 7 bases, with 16 bases lying between them. The CDR3 contains 15 residues. The germline V gene encodes CDR1 MDHEN and CDR2 SYDVKM. The CDR3 coding sequence is TGTGCCAGCAGTTCCCCGTCCGAGTATGGTGAAAAACTGTTTTTT. Translating it yields CASSSPSEYGEKLFF.